Listed below are T cell receptor beta chains from one sample, sequenced in a study of blood T cell repertoires in COVID-19. TCRdb's table, derived via immunoSEQ multiplex PCR, lists solely in-frame clones and lacks some. Found here are 25,000 to 35,000 clones, around 80% of them singletons; the top ten hold 42%. The sample was peripheral blood. These receptors were collected from a woman older than 75 with acute or convalescent COVID-19. The CDR3 runs from the conserved cysteine through the conserved F or W. D genes are given only for firm matches. Clone sizes are given selectively: once, few, many, or a class where the clone is expanded.

clone_size	v_call	j_call	d_call	cdr3_length	cdr3_aa	cdr3_nt
-	TRBV28	TRBJ2-7	TRBD1	15	CASSLRTGATYEQYF	TGTGCCAGCAGTCTTCGGACAGGGGCAACCTACGAGCAGTACTTC
few	TRBV7-8	TRBJ2-7	TRBD1	15	CASSPRDRGIHEQYF	TGTGCCAGCAGCCCCCGGGACAGGGGAATCCACGAGCAGTACTTC
-	TRBV6-5	TRBJ1-1	-	13	CASRPGGAGEAFF	TGTGCCAGCAGACCCGGAGGGGCAGGTGAAGCTTTCTTT
-	TRBV5-1	TRBJ1-4	TRBD1	15	CASSMTGLGNEKLFF	TGCGCCAGCAGCATGACAGGGTTGGGTAATGAAAAACTGTTTTTT
-	TRBV7-3	TRBJ1-1	-	13	CASGQSMNTEAFF	TGTGCCAGCGGGCAGAGCATGAACACTGAAGCTTTCTTT
-	TRBV7-6	TRBJ1-2	TRBD1	13	CASSLGQGGGYTF	TGTGCCAGCAGCTTGGGACAGGGTGGTGGCTACACCTTC
-	TRBV6-4	TRBJ2-7	TRBD2	21	CASSDIFIAQGLAGGPYEQYF	TGTGCCAGCAGTGACATATTTATCGCCCAGGGACTAGCGGGAGGGCCATACGAGCAGTACTTC
-	TRBV30	TRBJ2-7	-	12	CAWSLTSNEQYF	TGTGCCTGGAGTTTGACTTCCAACGAGCAGTACTTC
-	TRBV28	TRBJ1-1	-	11	CASTLATEAFF	TGTGCCAGCACCCTGGCTACTGAAGCTTTCTTT
-	TRBV5-1	TRBJ1-2	-	15	CASSLATGSSYGYTF	TGCGCCAGCAGCTTGGCCACAGGGTCCTCCTATGGCTACACCTTC
-	TRBV4-1	TRBJ1-2	-	15	CASSQDTGPPYGYTF	TGCGCCAGCAGCCAAGACACAGGTCCTCCCTATGGCTACACCTTC
-	TRBV5-1	TRBJ2-7	TRBD2	16	CASSWGGLAGSYEQYF	TGCGCCAGCAGCTGGGGTGGGTTAGCGGGATCCTACGAGCAGTACTTC
-	TRBV4-3	TRBJ1-5	TRBD1	12	CASSQGTGPQHF	TGCGCCAGCAGCCAAGGGACAGGCCCCCAGCATTTT
-	TRBV6-1	TRBJ2-7	-	12	CASSETSYEQYF	TGTGCCAGCAGTGAGACAAGCTACGAGCAGTACTTC
-	TRBV2	TRBJ2-2	-	16	CASSLGTGRLSGELFF	TGTGCCAGCAGCCTAGGAACAGGGCGTTTGTCCGGGGAGCTGTTTTTT
-	TRBV6-5	TRBJ1-5	TRBD1	14	CASSFEQGAQPQHF	TGTGCCAGCAGTTTCGAACAGGGGGCTCAGCCCCAGCATTTT
-	TRBV9	TRBJ2-1	TRBD2	16	CASSVESSGSPGEQFF	TGTGCCAGCAGCGTAGAGTCTAGCGGGTCCCCGGGTGAGCAGTTCTTC
once	TRBV6-2/TRBV6-3	TRBJ2-3	TRBD2	18	CASSYSTSGRGREDTQYF	TGTGCCAGCAGTTACTCGACTAGCGGGAGGGGTCGGGAAGATACGCAGTATTTT
once	TRBV4-1	TRBJ2-1	-	15	CASSQGGSTYNEQFF	TGCGCCAGCAGCCAGGGGGGATCAACCTACAATGAGCAGTTCTTC
-	TRBV6-5	TRBJ1-2	TRBD1	12	CASNRGNYGYTF	TGTGCCAGTAACAGGGGGAACTATGGCTACACCTTC
few	TRBV3-1/TRBV3-2	TRBJ1-3	TRBD1	10	CASGQGPIYF	TGTGCCAGTGGACAGGGTCCCATATATTTT
-	TRBV29-1	TRBJ1-2	TRBD1	15	CSVEGLTGDRAGYTF	TGCAGCGTTGAAGGGTTAACAGGGGACCGGGCCGGCTACACCTTC
-	TRBV5-1	TRBJ2-7	-	12	CASREGINEQYF	TGCGCCAGCAGGGAGGGTATCAACGAGCAGTACTTC
-	TRBV29-1	TRBJ2-1	-	15	CSVRLLGGGNNEQFF	TGCAGCGTCCGACTCCTCGGCGGAGGGAACAATGAGCAGTTCTTC
-	TRBV10-3	TRBJ2-7	TRBD2	18	CAISDGLAAIKGAYEQYF	TGTGCCATCAGTGACGGACTAGCGGCAATCAAAGGGGCCTACGAGCAGTACTTC
-	TRBV6-5	TRBJ2-7	-	11	CASSYSSEQYF	TGTGCCAGCAGTTACTCGAGCGAGCAGTACTTC
-	TRBV6-4	TRBJ1-5	-	17	CASSQQGTSILNQPQHF	TGTGCCAGCAGTCAACAGGGAACAAGCATCCTCAATCAGCCCCAGCATTTT
once	TRBV6-6	TRBJ1-5	-	10	CASSREAQHF	TGTGCCAGCAGCCGGGAGGCCCAGCATTTT
-	TRBV29-1	TRBJ1-2	TRBD1	13	CSVGDRGNYGYTF	TGCAGCGTTGGGGACAGGGGAAACTATGGCTACACCTTC
-	TRBV6-4	TRBJ1-2	-	12	CASSFWAYGYTF	TGTGCCAGCAGTTTTTGGGCCTATGGCTACACCTTC
few	TRBV5-1	TRBJ2-7	TRBD2	14	CASSAPSGVYEQYF	TGCGCCAGCAGCGCCCCTAGCGGGGTCTACGAGCAGTACTTC
-	TRBV10-1	TRBJ2-7	-	11	CASSAGYEQYF	TGCGCCAGCAGTGCGGGTTACGAGCAGTACTTC
-	TRBV7-9	TRBJ2-1	TRBD2	19	CASSLAHSMGLAVYNEQFF	TGTGCCAGCAGCTTAGCCCATTCGATGGGACTAGCGGTCTACAATGAGCAGTTCTTC
-	TRBV6-5	TRBJ2-2	-	15	CASTRGTVGSGELFF	TGTGCCAGCACTAGGGGAACAGTCGGTTCAGGGGAGCTGTTTTTT
-	TRBV28	TRBJ1-6	TRBD1	16	CASSSPGRGHRSPLHF	TGTGCCAGCAGTTCCCCCGGCAGGGGGCATCGATCACCCCTCCACTTT
-	TRBV15	TRBJ1-5	TRBD1	16	CATRPVDRGTDQPQHF	TGTGCCACCCGTCCGGTGGACAGGGGGACAGATCAGCCCCAGCATTTT
-	TRBV2	TRBJ2-5	-	14	CASSEDRGWETQYF	TGTGCCAGCAGTGAAGATCGGGGGTGGGAGACCCAGTACTTC
-	TRBV28	TRBJ1-5	TRBD1	16	CASSSYRGQANQPQHF	TGTGCCAGCAGTTCTTACAGGGGTCAAGCAAATCAGCCCCAGCATTTT
-	TRBV9	TRBJ2-7	TRBD2	15	CASSAPSGTPYEQYF	TGTGCCAGCAGCGCCCCCAGCGGGACCCCCTACGAGCAGTACTTC